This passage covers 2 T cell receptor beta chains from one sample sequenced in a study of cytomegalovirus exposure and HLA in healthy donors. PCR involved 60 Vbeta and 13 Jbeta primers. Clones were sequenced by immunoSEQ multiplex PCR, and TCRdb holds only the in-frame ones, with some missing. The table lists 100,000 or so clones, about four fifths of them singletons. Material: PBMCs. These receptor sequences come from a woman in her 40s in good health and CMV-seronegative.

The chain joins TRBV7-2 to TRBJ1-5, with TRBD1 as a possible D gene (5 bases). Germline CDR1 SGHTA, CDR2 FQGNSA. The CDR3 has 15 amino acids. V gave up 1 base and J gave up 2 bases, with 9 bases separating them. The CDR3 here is CASSLGRGGNQPQHF. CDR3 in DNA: TGTGCCAGCAGCTTAGGACGGGGGGGCAATCAGCCCCAGCATTTT.

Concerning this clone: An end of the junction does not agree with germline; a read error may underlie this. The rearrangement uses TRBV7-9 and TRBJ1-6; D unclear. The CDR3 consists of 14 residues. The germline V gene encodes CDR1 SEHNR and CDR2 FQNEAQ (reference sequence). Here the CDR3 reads CSSSLRASDSPLHF. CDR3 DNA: TGTTCCAGCAGCTTGAGAGCGTCCGACTCACCCCTCCACTTT.